What follows are 5 T cell receptor beta chains derived from one specimen sequenced in a study of long-term antiretroviral therapy in people with HIV. Version v3.0 of the immunoSEQ assay ran at survey level. Method: immunoSEQ multiplex PCR; TCRdb's copy keeps in-frame clones and lacks some. In the table there are around 15,000 clones, around 89% of which are singletons. The input for sequencing was unsorted PBMCs, taken 0.7 years before starting antiretroviral therapy. All receptors derive from a man between 50 and 59 years old with HIV.

This chain connects TRBV30 to TRBJ2-2, with 9 bases fitting TRBD1. The V and J ends lost 5 bases and 10 bases, in that order; junction bases with no gene match: 8. CDR3 length: 13 residues. Germline CDR1 and CDR2: GTSNPN and SVGIG (reference sequence). The CDR3 reads CAWQGQGGKELFF. DNA of the CDR3: TGTGCCTGGCAGGGACAGGGTGGGAAGGAGCTGTTTTTT.

The rearrangement links TRBV19 to TRBJ1-1; 7 bases line up with TRBD1. CDR3 length: 14 residues. The V gene's germline CDR1 is LNHDA and CDR2 SQIVND (reference sequence). After removal of 2 bases from V and 6 bases from J, the junction contained 6 bases not matched to a gene. CDR3 nucleotides: TGTGCCAGTAGTATAAAAGGGGGACAGTCTGAAGCTTTCTTT. Protein sequence: CASSIKGGQSEAFF.

This sequence joins TRBV29-1 and TRBJ2-7; possibly TRBD1 or TRBD2 for D (6 bases each). The V end lost 4 bases, the J end lost 3 bases, and 19 bases lay between the germline ends. This CDR3 spans 15 amino acids. From germline, CDR1 is SQVTM and CDR2 ANQGSEA. Written as DNA, the CDR3 is TGCAGCGTTGTGTTCCGGGGGCGAACGATCTACGAGCAGTACTTC. It yields the protein CSVVFRGRTIYEQYF.

This chain links TRBV5-1 with TRBJ2-5; D is possibly TRBD1 (6 bases). CDR1 is SGHRS, CDR2 YFSETQ, per germline. V was pared by 0 bases and J by 5 bases, with 14 bases between. This CDR3 region has 15 residues. In DNA form, the CDR3 reads TGCGCCAGCAGCTTGGGGCCGGGACAAATTGAGACCCAGTACTTC. Protein sequence: CASSLGPGQIETQYF.

The rearrangement uses TRBV9 and TRBJ2-2; no firm D call. V shed 0 bases and J shed 6 bases, with 9 bases lying between them. The CDR3 is 14 amino acids. Germline V gives CDR1 SGDLS, CDR2 YYNGEE. CDR3: CASSVGELPGELFF. CDR3 coding DNA: TGTGCCAGCAGCGTAGGAGAATTGCCCGGGGAGCTGTTTTTT.